These 21 T cell receptor beta chains were sequenced from one sample in a study of CD4 and CD8 cells across lung adenocarcinoma regions. TCRdb re-called the PCR reads through MiXCR, storing one row per CDR3 protein. Of 5,500 to 7,500 distinct CDR3 sequences in the sample, about 51% were seen once. Source material: CD8+ T cells from the center of a lung tumor. All receptors come from a female donor with lung adenocarcinoma. The CD4 and CD8 labels of this study may be unreliable.

This clonotype was observed once. The chain couples TRBV7-3 to TRBJ2-6; D uncertain. Germline V gene data show CDR1 as SGHTA and CDR2 as FQGTGA. The CDR3 spans 14 residues. V lost 8 bases and J 1 base, leaving 9 bases between the germline ends. CDR3 sequence (DNA): TGTGCCAGCTGTGAGAATTCTGGGGCCAACGTCCTGACTTTC. Translating it yields CASCENSGANVLTF. Drawing the rest from reference TRBV7-3 and TRBJ2-6, the complete variable domain is GAGVSQTPSNKVTEKGKYVELRCDPISGHTALYWYRQSLGQGPEFLIYFQGTGAADDSGLPNDRFFAVRPEGSVSTLKIQRTERGDSAVYLCASCENSGANVLTFGAGSRLTVL.

Details on this clonotype: One end of the junction fails to match germline, which may point to a read error. This chain connects TRBV6-1 to TRBJ2-1; 9 bases are shared with TRBD2. Germline assignment: CDR1 MNHNS and CDR2 SASEGT. This CDR3 spans 19 amino acids. Written as DNA, the CDR3 is TGTGCCAGCAGTGAAGCGCTGGGTAGCGGGGGCCTCCCCCCAGAGACCCAGTATTTC. Its protein is CASSEALGSGGLPPETQYF.

This chain links TRBV5-1 with TRBJ2-3, with 9 bases identical to TRBD2. Per germline, CDR1 SGHRS and CDR2 YFSETQ. J lost 5 bases, V lost 0 bases, and 10 bases had no gene match. CDR3 length: 17 amino acids. Here the CDR3 DNA reads TGCGCCAGCAGCTTGGAGATTAGCGGGGGAACCAGAGATACGCAGTATTTT. It is translated as CASSLEISGGTRDTQYF.

This clonotype has only a few counts. This chain uses TRBV11-1 with TRBJ2-1; TRBD2 matches at 12 bases. The J call may be in error: the DNA end matches TRBJ2-7 better. Germline CDR1 reads SGHAT; CDR2 reads FQDESV (reference sequence). The CDR3 runs 15 residues. CDR3 in DNA: TGTGCCAGCAGCTTTGGGACTAGCGGGCCCCCCGGGCAGTACTTC. It is translated as CASSFGTSGPPGQYF.

J is TRBJ2-1 and V is TRBV7-3; the D is unclear. The J call may not be correct, given that the DNA end is closer to TRBJ2-7. CDR3 length: 13 residues. Germline CDR1 is SGHTA and CDR2 is FQGTGA. The CDR3 here is CASSLITLYEQYF. The CDR3 nucleotides are TGTGCCAGCAGCTTAATTACGCTTTACGAGCAGTACTTC.

The V and J genes are TRBV7-2 and TRBJ2-3, with 11 bases aligning to TRBD2. The CDR3 extends over 17 amino acids. Unmatched junction bases numbered 10, after V lost 7 bases and J lost 1 base. Germline V CDR1 and CDR2: SGHTA, FQGNSA. As DNA, the CDR3 is TGTGCCAGCATGATTAGCGGGGGGGGGGGTGGCACAGATACGCAGTATTTT. It codes for CASMISGGGGGTDTQYF.

This clonotype was counted at least ten times. The chain employs TRBV27 and TRBJ2-2; D unresolved. From germline, CDR1 is MNHEY and CDR2 SMNVEV (reference sequence). The V and J ends lost 2 bases and 7 bases respectively, with 8 bases between them. The CDR3 spans 13 residues. The CDR3 bases are TGTGCCAGCAGTTTAGTTTGGGGCGGGGAGCTGTTTTTT. It specifies CASSLVWGGELFF.

This chain joins TRBV28 and TRBJ2-7; the match to TRBD1 covers 10 bases. The end of the DNA aligns better with TRBJ2-5, so the J call may be wrong. The CDR3 runs 14 residues. Germline assignment: CDR1 MDHEN and CDR2 SYDVKM. CDR3 residues: CANSDRGPGETQYF. CDR3 coding DNA: TGTGCCAACAGCGACAGGGGGCCGGGGGAGACCCAGTACTTC.

The table lists this clonotype with many counts. V is TRBV19 and J is TRBJ2-4, with TRBD2 identical over 9 bases. Germline V gives CDR1 LNHDA, CDR2 SQIVND (reference sequence). CDR3 length: 15 amino acids. J was trimmed by 6 bases and V by 8 bases; bases with no gene match: 11. Here the CDR3 reads CASDGGSGGRNIQYF. CDR3 nucleotide sequence: TGTGCCAGTGACGGGGGTAGCGGGGGCAGAAACATTCAGTACTTC.

This chain links TRBV10-3 with TRBJ2-3, with a tentative D call TRBD2 (7 bases). Near its end, the DNA agrees better with TRBJ2-7, so the J call may be wrong. The CDR3 consists of 15 residues. Germline assignment: CDR1 ENHRY and CDR2 SYGVKD. The CDR3 spells CAGGDGGRGQDTQYF. The CDR3 nucleotides read TGTGCCGGGGGGGACGGGGGCCGTGGCCAAGATACGCAGTACTTC.

Turning to this clonotype: A read error may produce the germline difference seen at one junction end. J is TRBJ2-4 and V is TRBV6-1; D is possibly TRBD2 (6 bases). Germline CDR1 MNHNS, CDR2 SASEGT. This CDR3 has 14 residues. CDR3 bases: TGTGCCAGCACGGGGCTGGGAGGCAAAAACATTCAGTACTTT. This codes for CASTGLGGKNIQYF.

About this clonotype: One end of the junction fails to match germline, which may point to a read error. The chain links TRBV6-8 to TRBJ2-3, with D perhaps TRBD2 (6 bases). The assigned J gene may be wrong: the sequence end matches TRBJ2-7 better. The CDR3 length is 16 residues. The germline CDR1 and CDR2 sequences are MNHGY and SAAAGT. CDR3 region: CASSYSAGPAKDTQYF. For the CDR3, the DNA is TGTGCCAGCAGCTACTCGGCGGGGCCTGCCAAAGACACGCAGTACTTC.

There are many counts of this clonotype. V usage is TRBV27 and J usage is TRBJ2-2; no firm D call. V lost 6 bases and J lost 7, with 12 bases in between. This CDR3 comprises 13 residues. The germline V gene has CDR1 MNHEY and CDR2 SMNVEV (reference sequence). The CDR3: CASRRLSDGELFF. The CDR3 bases are TGTGCCAGCAGAAGACTTAGTGACGGGGAGCTGTTTTTT.

This clonotype rates as medium-sized (0.01 to 0.1%). J is TRBJ2-5 and V is TRBV10-1, with TRBD2 matching over 13 bases. The CDR3 covers 16 residues. J gave up 5 bases and V 2 bases, and 5 bases lay outside the gene matches. From germline, CDR1 is WNHNN and CDR2 SYGVQD (reference sequence). The CDR3 sequence is CASSELPLAGGETQYF. CDR3 coding DNA: TGCGCCAGCAGTGAGCTTCCACTAGCGGGAGGGGAGACCCAGTACTTC.

The genes are TRBV6-5 and TRBJ2-1, with 7 bases identical to TRBD1. After removal of 4 bases from V and 11 bases from J, the junction contained 5 bases not matched to a gene. Germline V gives CDR1 MNHEY, CDR2 SVGAGI. The CDR3 runs 12 residues. The DNA for the CDR3 is TGTGCCAGCAGTTCCCAACAGGGGAAGCAGTTCTTC. Residues: CASSSQQGKQFF.

This clonotype is categorized as medium-sized (0.01 to 0.1%). The V and J genes are TRBV7-6 and TRBJ1-2, with TRBD1 matching over 8 bases. Germline V lookup: CDR1 SGHVS, CDR2 FNYEAQ. With 2 bases clipped from V and 4 bases from J, the junction kept 12 bases outside the gene matches. This CDR3 comprises 17 residues. DNA of the CDR3: TGTGCCAGCAGCTTAATCCCGCCAGGGGGCTCCGGCTATGGCTACACCTTC. It yields the protein CASSLIPPGGSGYGYTF.

In its sample, this clonotype was seen many times. A read error may explain this, as a much larger clone is one base away. The chain recombines TRBV6-1 with TRBJ2-7, with 7 bases identical to TRBD2. The length of the CDR3 is 13 residues. In germline, CDR1 is MNHNS, CDR2 SASEGT. Written as DNA, the CDR3 is TGTGTGGCCGCGACTAGCTTTGCCTACGAGCAGTACTTC. This gives the protein CVAATSFAYEQYF.

The rearrangement links TRBV7-6 to TRBJ2-7; D may be TRBD1 (7 bases). V was clipped by 4 bases and J by 4 bases, with 17 bases between them. The CDR3 has 15 residues. Germline CDR1 is SGHVS and CDR2 is FNYEAQ. CDR3 loop: CASSSGGGLRYEQYF. Written as DNA, the CDR3 is TGTGCCAGCAGCTCAGGGGGTGGACTAAGGTACGAGCAGTACTTC.

As for this clonotype: In this CDR3 the conserved last residue, phenylalanine or tryptophan, is missing, so a read error is likely. The DNA is left out, because the CDR3 cannot be placed on it with certainty; the CDR3 is given as TCRdb lists it. The chain carries TRBV12-5 and TRBJ2-1; TRBD1, the table's D call, lacks a check against the DNA. The CDR3 is made up of 8 amino acids, end residues included. The germline V gene encodes CDR1 LGHNT and CDR2 FRNRAP. The CDR3 loop is CRDRVSPC.

The chain recombines TRBV6-1 with TRBJ2-2; D remains unclear. There are 13 residues in the CDR3. Trimming cost V 6 bases and J 5 bases, with 10 bases left between them. Germline V gene data show CDR1 as MNHNS and CDR2 as SASEGT. The CDR3 here is CASSPSGTGELFF. CDR3 sequence (DNA): TGTGCCAGCAGCCCGAGTGGTACCGGGGAGCTGTTTTTT.

This clonotype was found many times. The V call is TRBV7-9, the J call TRBJ2-3; 8 bases agree with TRBD1. The junction had 3 bases not matched to a gene; V was cut back by 2 bases and J by 2 bases. The CDR3 contains 15 residues. From germline, CDR1 is SEHNR and CDR2 FQNEAQ (reference sequence). CDR3 amino acids: CASSLMQGATDTQYF. The CDR3 nucleotides read TGTGCCAGCAGCTTAATGCAGGGGGCCACAGATACGCAGTATTTT.